The 17 T cell receptor beta chains reported below all come from one sample, sequenced in a study of blood T cells in healthy people across ages. Primers used in a second PCR of about 7 to 12 cycles were a sample-barcoded 5' primer and a J-beta primer mix. Each CDR3 protein gets one entry after TCRdb re-called the 5' RACE reads with MiXCR. This table holds approximately 800,000 distinct CDR3 sequences, roughly 25% found once. These same data were also listed under a study on T cells of mothers and their children.

Sequenced material: blood. The receptor set was obtained from a boy under 18 in good health.

Only one count was recorded for this clonotype. The rearrangement links TRBV29-1 to TRBJ2-1, with D perhaps matching TRBD1 or TRBD2 (7 bases each). This CDR3 has 15 residues. Between the trimmed V and J ends, which lost 6 bases and 3 bases, there was a span of 18 bases. Germline CDR1 SQVTM, CDR2 ANQGSEA. In DNA form, the CDR3 reads TGCAGCGTGGGGGGAGGGGACAGCTACTACAATGAGCAGTTCTTC. Translation: CSVGGGDSYYNEQFF.

The rearrangement links TRBV7-6 to TRBJ2-5, with TRBD1 as a possible D gene (6 bases). In germline, CDR1 is SGHVS, CDR2 FNYEAQ. The CDR3 runs to 15 residues. V was shortened by 3 bases and J by 2 bases, with 13 bases between the two germline ends. This CDR3 reads CASSFRGSGQETQYF. CDR3 bases: TGTGCCAGCAGCTTCAGGGGCTCGGGGCAAGAGACCCAGTACTTC.

The chain employs TRBV6-5 and TRBJ1-1; unclear D gene. Per the germline V gene, CDR1 is MNHEY and CDR2 is SVGAGI. Trimming stripped 5 bases from V and 6 bases from J, with 7 bases between. This CDR3 is built from 11 residues. The CDR3 sequence is CASSRAAEAFF. The CDR3 nucleotides read TGTGCCAGCAGTCGCGCCGCTGAAGCTTTCTTT.

This clonotype turned up a few times. The gene calls are TRBV7-3 and TRBJ1-6; possibly TRBD1 for D (6 bases). This CDR3 is built from 15 residues. CDR1 and CDR2 from the germline V gene are SGHTA and FQGTGA. Trimming removed 2 bases at V and 9 bases at J, with 14 bases between. As DNA, the CDR3 is TGTGCCAGCAGCTTAGGGATCAGGGGAAGTTCACCCCTCCACTTT. Protein: CASSLGIRGSSPLHF.

This chain links TRBV2 with TRBJ2-5, with TRBD2 identical over 10 bases. Near its end, the DNA agrees better with TRBJ2-1, so the J call may be wrong. The CDR3 sequence is 14 residues long. CDR1 is SNHLY, CDR2 FYNNEI, per germline. CDR3 loop: CASSELAGANEQFF. The CDR3 nucleotides read TGTGCCAGCAGTGAACTAGCGGGGGCGAATGAGCAGTTCTTC.

The chain links TRBV7-9 to TRBJ2-7, with D perhaps TRBD1 or TRBD2 (5 bases each). The CDR3 covers 16 residues. Trimming shortened V by 1 base and J by 6 bases, and 19 bases separated the two germline ends. The germline V gene has CDR1 SEHNR and CDR2 FQNEAQ (reference sequence). The CDR3 sequence is CASSLGVRDPGREQYF. DNA for the CDR3: TGTGCCAGCAGCTTAGGAGTCCGGGACCCTGGACGCGAGCAGTACTTC.

This clonotype was observed a handful of times. The germline gene is not matched at one end of the junction; a read error may be the cause. The chain combines TRBV7-7 with TRBJ2-5, with D tentatively TRBD1 (5 bases). Looked up from germline, CDR1 is SSHAT and CDR2 is FNYEAQ (reference sequence). This CDR3 is built from 15 residues. The CDR3 DNA sequence: TGTGCTAGCAGCTTAGCTGTGACAGAACAAGAGACCCAGTACTTC. Amino acid sequence: CASSLAVTEQETQYF.

This sequence joins TRBV20-1 and TRBJ2-7; 11 bases agree with TRBD2. The CDR3 loop spans 15 amino acids. V gave up 6 bases and J gave up 4 bases; unmatched junction bases: 11. Germline lookup yields CDR1 DFQATT and CDR2 SNEGSKA (reference sequence). Here the CDR3 reads CSAGSGRALGYEQYF. In DNA, the CDR3 is TGCAGTGCCGGTAGCGGGAGGGCCCTGGGATACGAGCAGTACTTC.

The table lists this clonotype with a few counts. V and J are TRBV28 and TRBJ2-4, with 7 bases that match TRBD1. With 4 bases clipped from V and 0 bases from J, the junction kept 6 bases outside the gene matches. CDR1 and CDR2 from the germline V gene are MDHEN and SYDVKM. The CDR3 has 16 amino acids. CDR3 sequence reads: CASSYRDSLAKNIQYF. In DNA form, the CDR3 reads TGTGCCAGCAGTTACCGGGACAGCTTAGCCAAAAACATTCAGTACTTC.

This chain connects TRBV6-5 to TRBJ1-1; no reliable D call. CDR1 MNHEY and CDR2 SVGAGI come from the germline V gene. The V gene lost 0 bases and the J gene lost 1 base, with 9 bases spanning the gap. The CDR3 has 15 residues. As DNA, the CDR3 is TGTGCCAGCAGTTACTCCGTGGGAGGGAACACTGAAGCTTTCTTT. It codes for CASSYSVGGNTEAFF.

This clonotype occurred a few times. The chain carries TRBV30 and TRBJ2-1; TRBD2 might be the D (6 bases). This CDR3 comprises 15 residues. Germline lookup yields CDR1 GTSNPN and CDR2 SVGIG (reference sequence). The V and J ends lost 4 bases and 3 bases respectively, with 16 bases between them. This CDR3 reads CAWTTSYPYYNEQFF. The CDR3 DNA is TGTGCCTGGACCACTAGCTACCCTTACTACAATGAGCAGTTCTTC.

This clonotype was observed a few times. The chain joins TRBV7-9 to TRBJ1-6; D unresolved. The CDR3 runs 14 residues. Germline CDR1 and CDR2: SEHNR and FQNEAQ (reference sequence). Trimming took 5 bases from V and 3 from J, leaving 8 bases between them. The CDR3 coding sequence is TGTGCCAGCAGCGAGCGGGTCTATAATTCACCCCTCCACTTT. Its protein product is CASSERVYNSPLHF.

The chain carries TRBV7-6 and TRBJ2-3; D possibly uses TRBD1 or TRBD2 (6 bases each). The V end was cut by 5 bases, the J end by 2 bases, with 14 bases between. Germline-derived CDR1 and CDR2 are SGHVS and FNYEAQ. There are 15 residues in the CDR3. CDR3 DNA: TGTGCCAGCAGCGCCGGGGGCGCGAACACAGATACGCAGTATTTT. This encodes CASSAGGANTDTQYF.

This clonotype was seen more than once but under ten times. This chain connects TRBV29-1 to TRBJ2-5; 9 bases map to TRBD1. CDR3 length equals 16 residues. Per the germline V gene, CDR1 is SQVTM and CDR2 is ANQGSEA. V shed 3 bases, J shed 1 base, and the junction held 9 bases outside the gene matches. CDR3 coding DNA: TGCAGCGTTGAGCGCACGGGACAGGGCCGCCAAGAGACCCAGTACTTC. Translating gives CSVERTGQGRQETQYF.

This clonotype has a handful of counts. The CDR3 loop is CASSQVLYNEQFF. The CDR3 nucleotides read TGTGCCAGCAGCCAAGTACTATACAATGAGCAGTTCTTC. This chain uses TRBV6-2 or TRBV6-3 with TRBJ2-1; the D is unclear. Trimming removed 6 bases from V and 4 bases from J, with 10 bases in between. The CDR3 contains 13 residues. Germline values: CDR1 MNHEY, CDR2 SVGEGT.

This clonotype was detected a few times. The chain employs TRBV20-1 and TRBJ2-3; D gene uncertain. This CDR3 has 12 residues. CDR1 and CDR2 from the germline V gene are DFQATT and SNEGSKA (reference sequence). CDR3: CSTERSTDTQYF. The CDR3 DNA follows: TGCAGCACAGAACGGAGCACAGATACGCAGTATTTT.

This clonotype turned up a few times. The junction departs from germline at one end; a sequencing error may be responsible. The rearrangement links TRBV2 to TRBJ2-4, with D maybe TRBD1 (5 bases). The CDR3 runs to 14 residues. The germline V gene encodes CDR1 SNHLY and CDR2 FYNNEI. The CDR3 nucleotides are TGTGCCAGCACCGAAGACAGTTACAAAAGCATTCAGTACTTC. Its protein is CASTEDSYKSIQYF.